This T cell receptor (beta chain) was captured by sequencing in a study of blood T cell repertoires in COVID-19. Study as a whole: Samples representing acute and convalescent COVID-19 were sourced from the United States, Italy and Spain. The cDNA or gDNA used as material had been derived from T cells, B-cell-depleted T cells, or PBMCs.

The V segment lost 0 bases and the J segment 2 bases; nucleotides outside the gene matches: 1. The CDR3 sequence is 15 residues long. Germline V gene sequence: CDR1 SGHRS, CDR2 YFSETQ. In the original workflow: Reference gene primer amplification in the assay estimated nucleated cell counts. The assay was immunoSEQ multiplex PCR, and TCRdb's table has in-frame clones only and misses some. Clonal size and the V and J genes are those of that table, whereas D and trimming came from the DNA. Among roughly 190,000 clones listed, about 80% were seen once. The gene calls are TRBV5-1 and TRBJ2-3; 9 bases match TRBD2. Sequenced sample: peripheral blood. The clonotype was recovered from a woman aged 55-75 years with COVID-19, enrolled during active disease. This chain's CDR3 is CASSLGLADTDTQYF. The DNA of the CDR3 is TGCGCCAGCAGCTTGGGACTAGCGGACACAGATACGCAGTATTTT.